The source of this T cell receptor beta chain is a study of cytomegalovirus exposure and HLA in healthy donors. Study-level findings and limits: In a later analysis, HLA-associated TCR beta chains were more clonally expanded than equally common others. Sequencing likely caused a cluster of highly shared sequence variants.

Germline assignment: CDR1 SGHRS and CDR2 YFSETQ. The V gene end was trimmed by 4 bases and the J gene end by 5 bases; junction bases not matched to a gene: 10. The CDR3 runs 16 residues. Primers: 60 Vbeta forward and 13 Jbeta reverse. Generated by immunoSEQ multiplex PCR, the TCRdb table keeps only in-frame clones and is missing some. The sample is made up of 90,000 to 130,000 clones, and the top ten hold roughly 3.6% of it. A note on this clone: Its matching antigen is unknown.

The sequencing sample was made of PBMCs. The chain combines TRBV5-1 with TRBJ2-1; TRBD2 matches at 9 bases. The TCR sequence derives from a man between 25 and 39 years old in good health and CMV-seronegative. The CDR3 DNA is TGCGCCAGCAGCGAATTGACTAGCGGACTCCACAATGAGCAGTTCTTC. It is translated as CASSELTSGLHNEQFF.